The T cell receptor (beta chain) under discussion was sequenced for a study of blood T cell repertoires in COVID-19. Turning to the study itself: Collection of acute and convalescent COVID-19 samples took place in the United States, Italy and Spain. PBMCs, B-cell-depleted T cells, or T cells provided the cDNA or gDNA that made up the material.

The count of this clone is one. Trimming removed 2 bases from V and 2 bases from J, with 7 bases in between. The V gene's germline CDR1 is MDHEN and CDR2 SYDVKM. The CDR3 sequence is 13 residues long. In the original analysis: The assay estimated nucleated cells by amplifying reference gene primers. The table came from immunoSEQ multiplex PCR; TCRdb's copy has only in-frame clones and leaves some out. V, J and clone size were drawn from that table, and D and trimming were deduced from the DNA. The sample records about 22,000 clones, approximately 91% being singletons. This receptor was obtained from a woman in her seventies with active COVID-19. The J gene is TRBJ2-7, the V gene TRBV28; D is uncertain. The sequenced material came from peripheral blood. The chain's CDR3 is CASSLRQTYEQYF. CDR3 nucleotides: TGTGCCAGCAGTTTAAGACAAACCTACGAGCAGTACTTC.